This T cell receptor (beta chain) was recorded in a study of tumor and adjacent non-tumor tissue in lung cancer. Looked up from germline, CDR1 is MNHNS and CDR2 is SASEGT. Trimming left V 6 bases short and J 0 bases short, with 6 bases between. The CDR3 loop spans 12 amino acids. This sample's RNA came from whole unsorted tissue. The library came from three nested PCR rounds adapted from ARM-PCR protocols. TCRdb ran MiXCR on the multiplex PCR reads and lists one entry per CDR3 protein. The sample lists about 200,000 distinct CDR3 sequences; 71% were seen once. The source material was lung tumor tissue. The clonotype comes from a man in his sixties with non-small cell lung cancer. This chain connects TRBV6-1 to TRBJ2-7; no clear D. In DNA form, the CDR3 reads TGTGCCAGCAGATTCCTCTCCTACGAGCAGTACTTC. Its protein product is CASRFLSYEQYF.